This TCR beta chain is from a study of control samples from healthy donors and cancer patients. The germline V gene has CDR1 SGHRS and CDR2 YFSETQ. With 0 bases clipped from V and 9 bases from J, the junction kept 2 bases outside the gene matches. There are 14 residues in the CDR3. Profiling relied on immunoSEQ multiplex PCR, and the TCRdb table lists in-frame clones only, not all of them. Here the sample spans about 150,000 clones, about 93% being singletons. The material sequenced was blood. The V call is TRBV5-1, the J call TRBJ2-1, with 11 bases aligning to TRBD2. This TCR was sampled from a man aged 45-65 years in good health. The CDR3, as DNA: TGCGCCAGCAGCTTGGCACTAGCGGGAGCTGAGCAGTTCTTC. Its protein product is CASSLALAGAEQFF.